Shown below are 11 T cell receptor beta chains from a single sample sequenced in a study of T-cell reconstitution after alpha-beta-depleted transplantation in children. Unique molecular identifiers were built into the TCRbeta library. TCRdb reanalysed the PCR reads using MiXCR and keeps one entry per CDR3 protein. The table records 500,000 to 750,000 distinct CDR3 sequences, roughly 13% of them present only once. The starting material was PBMCs, mostly from graft donor cells, obtained 360 days after TCRalphabeta/CD19-depleted stem cell transplant. These receptors originate from a male patient aged 10-17 years who had a stem cell transplant for acute myeloid leukemia, so the T cells may come from the graft donor.

This clonotype was seen a few times. This chain links TRBV20-1 with TRBJ2-1; D could derive from TRBD1 or TRBD2 (5 bases each). The CDR3 runs 12 residues. Germline V gene sequence: CDR1 DFQATT, CDR2 SNEGSKA (reference sequence). V lost 6 bases, J lost 10 bases, and 16 bases lay in between. Here the CDR3 reads CSAEMGVAEQFF. The CDR3 DNA is TGCAGTGCGGAGATGGGGGTTGCCGAGCAGTTCTTC.

This clonotype has only a few counts. The genes are TRBV20-1 and TRBJ2-7; no firm D call. The CDR3 runs 15 residues. The V gene lost 0 bases and the J gene lost 6 bases, with 18 bases spanning the gap. Germline lookup yields CDR1 DFQATT and CDR2 SNEGSKA (reference sequence). CDR3 bases: TGCAGTGCTAGAGATAAAGTCGGAATCTGGGCCGAGCAGTACTTC. This translates into CSARDKVGIWAEQYF.

This clonotype came up a few times. This rearrangement joins TRBV7-9 to TRBJ2-7; D may be TRBD1 (5 bases). V gave up 5 bases and J gave up 0 bases, with 11 bases separating them. Per the germline V gene, CDR1 is SEHNR and CDR2 is FQNEAQ (reference sequence). This CDR3 spans 14 amino acids. This chain's CDR3 is CASSADTSSYEQYF. The CDR3 DNA reads TGTGCCAGCAGCGCGGACACCTCCTCCTACGAGCAGTACTTC.

This clonotype was counted a few times. The chain is built from TRBV28 and TRBJ1-2; D unclear. The CDR3 runs to 11 residues. The germline V gene encodes CDR1 MDHEN and CDR2 SYDVKM. Trimming cost V 3 bases and J 5 bases, with 4 bases left between them. This CDR3 is CASSFKYGYTF. The CDR3 DNA is TGTGCCAGCAGTTTCAAATATGGCTACACCTTC.

This clonotype was seen many times. The chain joins TRBV6-2 or TRBV6-3 to TRBJ2-1, with D unclear. The CDR3 spans 13 residues. V shed 1 base and J shed 5 bases, with 6 bases lying between them. CDR1 MNHEY and CDR2 SVGEGT come from the germline V gene. The CDR3 DNA reads as TGTGCCAGCAGTTACTGGCCGAACAATGAGCAGTTCTTC. Protein: CASSYWPNNEQFF.

Only a few counts were recorded for this clonotype. The chain couples TRBV7-3 to TRBJ2-1; the D gene is possibly TRBD2 (6 bases). This CDR3 is 16 amino acids long. Germline V CDR1 and CDR2: SGHTA, FQGTGA. The germline V and J ends were trimmed by 5 bases and 6 bases, with 20 bases remaining between them. The DNA for the CDR3 is TGTGCCAGCAGCAACCTCCCGGGACTGGGCCTCAATGAGCAGTTCTTC. This translates into CASSNLPGLGLNEQFF.

The chain has TRBV29-1 and TRBJ2-3, with D possibly TRBD2 on 6 matching bases. Per the germline V gene, CDR1 is SQVTM and CDR2 is ANQGSEA. The CDR3 is made up of 13 amino acids. V lost 6 bases and J lost 2, with 12 bases in between. The CDR3 is CSVRGVSTDTQYF. The CDR3 nucleotides read TGCAGCGTGCGCGGGGTTTCCACAGATACGCAGTATTTT.

CDR3 in DNA: TGTGCCAGCAGCGTAGTTGGAAGCAATGAGCAGTTCTTC. Its protein product is CASSVVGSNEQFF. J is TRBJ2-1 and V is TRBV9; D uncertain. Germline V gene lookup returns CDR1 SGDLS and CDR2 YYNGEE. The CDR3 sequence is 13 residues long. V was cut by 0 bases and J by 6 bases, with 7 bases left in between.

This clonotype was counted only a few times. The gene calls are TRBV7-2 and TRBJ1-5; TRBD1 aligns across 7 bases. Losses at the gene ends were 5 bases for V and 4 bases for J; bases not matched to a gene: 8. In germline, CDR1 is SGHTA, CDR2 FQGNSA. There are 15 residues in the CDR3. For the CDR3, the DNA is TGTGCCAGCAGCCCGGGGGGGACAGTAAATCAGCCCCAGCATTTT. Encoded protein: CASSPGGTVNQPQHF.

The rearrangement uses TRBV7-2 and TRBJ2-5; D unresolved. Germline CDR1 SGHTA, CDR2 FQGNSA. This CDR3 is built from 14 residues. V shed 0 bases and J shed 1 base, with 6 bases lying between them. CDR3: CASSLASPQETQYF. CDR3 DNA sequence: TGTGCCAGCAGCTTAGCGTCTCCCCAAGAGACCCAGTACTTC. Full variable domain (remainder filled in from reference TRBV7-2 and TRBJ2-5): GAGVSQSPSNKVTEKGKDVELRCDPISGHTALYWYRQSLGQGLEFLIYFQGNSAPDKSGLPSDRFSAERTGGSVSTLTIQRTQQEDSAVYLCASSLASPQETQYFGPGTRLLVL.

The J gene is TRBJ2-7, the V gene TRBV11-1; TRBD2 agrees at 7 bases. Germline-derived CDR1 and CDR2 are SGHAT and FQDESV (reference sequence). The junction had 9 bases not matched to a gene; V was cut back by 1 base and J by 9 bases. CDR3 length equals 14 residues. The CDR3 nucleotides are TGTGCCAGCAGCTTAGAGCCGGCGGGGGAAGTGCAGTACTTC. Encoded protein: CASSLEPAGEVQYF. The variable domain in full, completed from reference TRBV11-1 and TRBJ2-7, reads EAEVAQSPRYKITEKSQAVAFWCDPISGHATLYWYRQILGQGPELLVQFQDESVVDDSQLPKDRFSAERLKGVDSTLKIQPAELGDSAMYLCASSLEPAGEVQYFGPGTRLTVT.